The rows below give T cell receptor beta chains drawn from one sample of a study of cytomegalovirus exposure and HLA in healthy donors. The assay was immunoSEQ multiplex PCR, and TCRdb's table has in-frame clones only and misses some. The sample yields 120,000 to 150,000 clones, roughly 80% seen once. What was sequenced was PBMCs. The receptors here all came from a man aged 18 to 30 in good health and CMV-seronegative. CDR3s include the opening cysteine and the closing phenylalanine or tryptophan. Each record gives: V gene, J gene, clone size, D gene, CDR3 DNA, CDR3 protein. The D gene is left open where the match is weak. Clone size is not always given. Where it is, it says once, few, many or a class for expanded clones.

>TRBV6-1|TRBJ2-3|NA|NA
TGTGCCAGCAGTGAACCCTTCGGGGTAGGAGATACGCAGTATTTT
CASSEPFGVGDTQYF
>TRBV21-1|TRBJ2-7|NA|NA
TGTGCCAGCAGCATATTGCCCCGGGACAGTGACTCCTACGAGCAGTACTTC
CASSILPRDSDSYEQYF
>TRBV10-3|TRBJ2-3|NA|TRBD2
TGTGCCGCCACTAGCGGGGGGGCCGGGGCAGATACGCAGTATTTT
CAATSGGAGADTQYF
>TRBV6-6|TRBJ1-4|NA|NA
TGTGCCAGCAGTTACCAGGAAAAACTGTTTTTT
CASSYQEKLFF
>TRBV9|TRBJ1-2|NA|TRBD1
TGTGCCAGCAGCGCGAAGACAGACAGGGGAGATAACTATGGCTACACCTTC
CASSAKTDRGDNYGYTF
>TRBV9|TRBJ2-7|once|TRBD1
TGTGCCAGCAGCGAGGGACAGGGGGCATCTAGGGAGCAGTACTTC
CASSEGQGASREQYF
>TRBV4-2|TRBJ1-6|NA|NA
TGTGCCAGCAGCCAAGTCCCCCAGGGTTCGGGTTCACCCCTCCACTTT
CASSQVPQGSGSPLHF
>TRBV15|TRBJ2-1|NA|TRBD1
TGTGCCACCAGCAGACCGGGACAGGGGGGGAATGAGCAGTTCTTC
CATSRPGQGGNEQFF
>TRBV19|TRBJ2-7|NA|NA
TGTGCCAGTAGTATGGGGGCAGTAGGGGAGCAGTACTTC
CASSMGAVGEQYF
>TRBV4-2|TRBJ1-2|NA|TRBD1
TGTGCCAGCAGCCAAGGATTGGGACAGGGGGACTATGGCTACACCTTC
CASSQGLGQGDYGYTF
>TRBV6-6|TRBJ1-2|NA|NA
TGTGCCAGCACCCCACGGAGGGCCGCCCAGGATGGCTACACCTTC
CASTPRRAAQDGYTF
>TRBV6-5|TRBJ1-1|NA|NA
TGTGCCAGCATGGCCTTGTGGGCCACTGAAGCTTTCTTT
CASMALWATEAFF
>TRBV6-5|TRBJ1-1|NA|TRBD1
TGTGCCAGCAGTTACAGCCGGGACAGGGCGAGAGCTTTCTTT
CASSYSRDRARAFF
>TRBV30|TRBJ2-7|NA|NA
TGTGCCTGGACGGGGGGCAGCTCCTACGAGCAGTACTTC
CAWTGGSSYEQYF
>TRBV28|TRBJ1-1|NA|TRBD1
TGTGCCAGCAGTTACACAGGGGGCACTGAAGCTTTCTTT
CASSYTGGTEAFF
>TRBV18|TRBJ1-3|NA|TRBD1
TGTGCCAGCTCACCGAGGCGGATCGGACAGGTGTCTGGAAACACCATATATTTT
CASSPRRIGQVSGNTIYF
>TRBV6-4|TRBJ2-1|NA|TRBD1
TGTGCCAGCAGTGACCTCCTGAACCGCAGACAGGGGCCCCATCCGAATGAGCAGTTCTTC
CASSDLLNRRQGPHPNEQFF
>TRBV7-2|TRBJ2-5|NA|NA
TGTGCCAGCAGCTTAGACGGCGGGGGCTTACAAGAGACCCAGTACTTC
CASSLDGGGLQETQYF
>TRBV25-1|TRBJ2-2|NA|NA
TGTGCCACCTCACTTTCGGCAGGGGTCACCGGGGAGCTGTTTTTT
CATSLSAGVTGELFF
>TRBV19|TRBJ1-1|NA|TRBD1
TGTGCCAGTAAAAGACAGGGAAGCGCTGAAGCTTTCTTT
CASKRQGSAEAFF
>TRBV5-1|TRBJ2-2|NA|NA
TGCGCCAGCAGCCTAAGTTTCACCGGGGAGCTGTTTTTT
CASSLSFTGELFF
>TRBV7-2|TRBJ2-1|many|NA
TGTGCCAGCAGCACAAACTCCTACAATGAGCAGTTCTTC
CASSTNSYNEQFF
>TRBV6-1|TRBJ1-6|NA|TRBD1
TGTGCCAGCAGTGGTACCGGGACAGAAATTGGGTTGGATAATTCACCCCTCCACTTT
CASSGTGTEIGLDNSPLHF
>TRBV15|TRBJ2-2|NA|TRBD1
TGTGCCACCAGCAGAGATAGAGGGACAGCGAACACCGGGGAGCTGTTTTTT
CATSRDRGTANTGELFF
>TRBV7-9|TRBJ1-1|NA|TRBD1
TGTGCCAGCAGCTTAACCGGGACAGGGGGCCAAGCTTTCTTT
CASSLTGTGGQAFF
>TRBV12-5|TRBJ1-5|NA|NA
TGTGCTAGTGGTTTGACGCGCGGGGATCAGCCCCAGCATTTT
CASGLTRGDQPQHF
>TRBV4-2|TRBJ2-1|NA|TRBD2
TGTGCCAGCTCCGAAAGCTTGTCGCGCGGGGGAATACAAGAGCAGTTCTTC
CASSESLSRGGIQEQFF
>TRBV7-9|TRBJ1-4|NA|NA
TGTGCCAGCAGCCGTAGCGGGACTGCAACTAATGAAAAACTGCTTTTT
CASSRSGTATNEKLLF
>TRBV7-2|TRBJ1-5|NA|NA
TGTGCCAGCGGGACATCAGGGAATCAGCCCCAGCATTTT
CASGTSGNQPQHF
>TRBV15|TRBJ1-2|NA|NA
TGTGCCACCAGCGGCCGGGACTACCTCTATGGCTACACCTTC
CATSGRDYLYGYTF
>TRBV6-5|TRBJ1-6|NA|NA
TGTGCCAGCAGTTACTCGTACAGCTCCTATAATTCACCCCTCCACTTT
CASSYSYSSYNSPLHF
>TRBV5-5|TRBJ2-2|NA|TRBD1
TGTGCCAGCAGCTTCCCACATGGACAGGCTCACGCGAACACCGGGGAGCTGTTTTTT
CASSFPHGQAHANTGELFF
>TRBV5-4|TRBJ1-6|few|NA
TGTGCCAGCAGCTTGGTATCCCAGGGGCAGGGTTCACCCCTCCACTTT
CASSLVSQGQGSPLHF
>TRBV19|TRBJ2-7|NA|NA
TGTGCCAGTAGTATCCAGGGTGGGTTGTTCTACGAGCAGTACTTC
CASSIQGGLFYEQYF
>TRBV5-6|TRBJ1-5|NA|NA
TGTGCCAGCAGCGTACAGAGTTATAGCAATCAGCCCCAGCATTTT
CASSVQSYSNQPQHF
>TRBV10-3|TRBJ2-7|NA|NA
TGTGCCATCAGTGTGGGCACCTACGAGCAGTACTTC
CAISVGTYEQYF
>TRBV15|TRBJ2-1|NA|TRBD2
TGTGCCACCAGCAGCCGCGGTGGGGTAGCGGGGGGGTTCTCCTACAATGAGCAGTTCTTC
CATSSRGGVAGGFSYNEQFF
>TRBV5-5|TRBJ2-2|NA|TRBD1
TGTGCCAGCAGCTTGATGGGGACAGGGGGCTGGAACACCGGGGAGCTGTTTTTT
CASSLMGTGGWNTGELFF
>TRBV2|TRBJ1-1|NA|NA
TGTGCCAGCAAACCCAACAGGTTGGGGAACACTGAAGCTTTCTTT
CASKPNRLGNTEAFF
>TRBV4-1|TRBJ1-4|NA|NA
TGCGCCAGCAGCCAAGGACTACGAAAAGAAAAACTGTTTTTT
CASSQGLRKEKLFF